The following is a T cell receptor (beta chain) sequence with its context. What it binds is unknown. The data derive from a study of T-cell memory formation after mild COVID-19. UMIs and sample barcodes were carried by the TCR alpha and TCR beta cDNA libraries that 5'RACE produced using constant-segment primers. TCRdb analysed the 5' RACE reads with MiXCR anew, one entry per CDR3 protein. The profile shows about 410,000 distinct CDR3 sequences, 18% of them singletons. Notes on the study in general: Later expanders leaned CD4+, whereas day 15 to 85 contracting clones were balanced CD4/CD8. The CD4+ clones that contracted clustered mainly within CM and EM, and the CD8+ clones concentrated in EMRA.

Trimming took off 4 bases at V and 6 bases at J, with 4 bases between the two ends. Per the germline V gene, CDR1 is SNHLY and CDR2 is FYNNEI. The CDR3 runs 12 residues. The genes are TRBV2 and TRBJ1-6; the D is unclear. This TCR was recovered from a young man who had mild COVID-19 (a few samples of this study predate the infection). Cell type and time point are not known. What was sequenced was PBMCs or a T cell subset sorted from them (not recorded which). DNA of the CDR3: TGTGCCAGCAGTGTCTCTAATTCACCCCTCCACTTT. Translation gives CASSVSNSPLHF.